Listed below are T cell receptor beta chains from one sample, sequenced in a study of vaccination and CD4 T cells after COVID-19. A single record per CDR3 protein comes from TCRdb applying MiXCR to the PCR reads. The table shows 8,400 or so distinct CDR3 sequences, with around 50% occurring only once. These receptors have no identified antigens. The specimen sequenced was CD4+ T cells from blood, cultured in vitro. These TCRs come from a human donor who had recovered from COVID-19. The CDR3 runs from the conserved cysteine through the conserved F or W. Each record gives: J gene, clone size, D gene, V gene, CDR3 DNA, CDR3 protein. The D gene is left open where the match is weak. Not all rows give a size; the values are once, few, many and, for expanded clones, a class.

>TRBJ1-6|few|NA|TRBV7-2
TGTGCCAGCAGCTTAGGTCAGGTTAAATCACCCCTCCACTTT
CASSLGQVKSPLHF
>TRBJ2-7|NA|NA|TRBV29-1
TGCAGCGCCCAGGGTTTGTACTACGAGCAGTACTTC
CSAQGLYYEQYF
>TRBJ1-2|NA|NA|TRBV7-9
TGTGCCAGCAGCTTAGACGGCAGGGAGAACTATGGCTACACCTTC
CASSLDGRENYGYTF
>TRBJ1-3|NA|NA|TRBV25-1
TGTGCCAGCAGCCAGGATTTCCACTCTGGAAACACCATATATTTT
CASSQDFHSGNTIYF
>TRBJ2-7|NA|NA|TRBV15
TGTGCCACCAGCAAGGACAGCCTAAACTACGAGCAGTACTTC
CATSKDSLNYEQYF
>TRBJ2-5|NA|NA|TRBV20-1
TGCAGTGCCCCGGCAGACCAGCCTGAGACCCAGTACTTC
CSAPADQPETQYF
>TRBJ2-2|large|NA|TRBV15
TGTGCCACCAGCAGAGTAGGTGGGATCCGTACCGGGGAGCTGTTTTTT
CATSRVGGIRTGELFF
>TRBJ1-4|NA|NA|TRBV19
TGTGCCAGTAGTACGGGACGGACGAATGAAAAACTGTTTTTT
CASSTGRTNEKLFF
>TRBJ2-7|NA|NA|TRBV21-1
TGTGCCAGCAGCAAAGGGAGCCAAGAGCAGTACTTC
CASSKGSQEQYF
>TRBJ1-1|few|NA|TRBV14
TGTGCCAGCAGCCAAGTTGGCTTCACTGAAGCTTTCTTT
CASSQVGFTEAFF
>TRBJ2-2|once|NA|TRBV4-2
TGTGCCAGCAAGGAAACGGGAGTAAACACCGGGGAGCTGTTTTTT
CASKETGVNTGELFF
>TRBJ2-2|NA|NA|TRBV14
TGTGCCAGCAGCGTTTGGGGAGCGAACACCGGGGAGCTGTTTTTT
CASSVWGANTGELFF
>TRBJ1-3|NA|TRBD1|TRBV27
TGTGCCAGCAGTAGACAGGGGGCTGGAAACACCATATATTTT
CASSRQGAGNTIYF
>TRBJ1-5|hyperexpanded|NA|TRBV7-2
TGTGCCAGCAGCTCCCGGGGCAATCAGCCCCAGCATTTT
CASSSRGNQPQHF
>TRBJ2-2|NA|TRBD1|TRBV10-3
TGTGCCACTAACCCATCTACAGGGGGCGGCACCGGGGAGCTGTTTTTT
CATNPSTGGGTGELFF
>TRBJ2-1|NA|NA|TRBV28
TGTGCCAGCAGTTACAGCCCCAGGGGAGTCAATGAGCAGTTCTTC
CASSYSPRGVNEQFF
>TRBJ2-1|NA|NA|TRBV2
TGTGCCAGCAGGGCCTACAATGAGCAGTTCTTC
CASRAYNEQFF
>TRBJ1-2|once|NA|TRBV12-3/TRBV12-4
TGTGCCAGCAGTTTTAGGGTCTATAACTATGGCTACACCTTC
CASSFRVYNYGYTF
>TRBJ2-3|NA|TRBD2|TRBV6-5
TGTGCCAGCAGTTACATAGCGGGAGGCGCAGATACGCAGTATTTT
CASSYIAGGADTQYF
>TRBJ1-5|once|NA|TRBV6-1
TGTGCCAGCAACTCTTTGAGGCATAGCAATCAGCCCCAGCATTTT
CASNSLRHSNQPQHF
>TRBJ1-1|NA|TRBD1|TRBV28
TGTGCCAGCAGTAGAGAGGGGACAGTTGAAGCTTTCTTT
CASSREGTVEAFF
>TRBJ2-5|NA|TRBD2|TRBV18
TGTGCCAGCTCACGGAGCGGGAGGGGAGAGACCCAGTACTTC
CASSRSGRGETQYF
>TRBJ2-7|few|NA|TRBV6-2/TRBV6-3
TGTGCCAGCAGTTACGGCTCTAGCGGAGGGGGTTACGAGCAGTACTTC
CASSYGSSGGGYEQYF
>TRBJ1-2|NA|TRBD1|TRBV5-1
TGCGCCAGCAGCTCTACAGGGGACGGAGGCTACACCTTC
CASSSTGDGGYTF
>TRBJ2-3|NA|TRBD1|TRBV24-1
TGTGCCACGTCCCCACCGGGACAGGGGGCTGTCAGGACAGATACGCAGTATTTT
CATSPPGQGAVRTDTQYF